This passage covers 28 T cell receptor beta chains from one sample sequenced in a study of T cells in Graves' hyperthyroidism and ophthalmopathy. Amplified TCR beta CDR3 regions came from RNA transcripts. HTBI primers drove first-round RT-PCR of the TCR CDR3. TCRdb processed the multiplex PCR reads anew with MiXCR; each CDR3 protein has one entry. The table shows roughly 300,000 distinct CDR3 sequences, with less than 30% occurring only once. Sequencing used blood. These receptors all come from a man in his forties or fifties with Graves' hyperthyroidism that later progressed to Graves' ophthalmopathy.

This clonotype was counted at least ten times. The chain joins TRBV10-3 to TRBJ2-7, with 9 bases that match TRBD1. J lost 2 bases, V lost 6 bases, and 11 bases had no gene match. Per germline, CDR1 ENHRY and CDR2 SYGVKD. The CDR3 loop spans 16 amino acids. CDR3 in DNA: TGTGCCATCAGACATACCGGGACAGGGCAAACCTACGAGCAGTACTTC. Translated, it gives CAIRHTGTGQTYEQYF.

This clonotype has a count of ten or more. V gene TRBV11-2 combines with J gene TRBJ1-2; possibly TRBD1 for D (6 bases). Per the germline V gene, CDR1 is SGHAT and CDR2 is FQNNGV. This CDR3 has 15 residues. The germline V and J ends were trimmed by 6 bases and 6 bases, with 20 bases remaining between them. CDR3: CASSEGVQGLHGYTF. The CDR3 DNA reads as TGTGCCAGCAGTGAGGGGGTCCAGGGGCTTCATGGCTACACCTTC.

The chain combines TRBV18 with TRBJ2-3; no clear D. The CDR3 has 12 residues. Germline V lookup: CDR1 KGHSH, CDR2 LQKENI. V gave up 3 bases and J gave up 4 bases, with 5 bases separating them. CDR3 protein: CASSPSADTQYF. CDR3 DNA sequence: TGTGCCAGCTCACCGTCGGCAGATACGCAGTATTTT.

This clonotype appeared many times. V usage is TRBV6-1 and J usage is TRBJ2-7; the D is unclear. The V gene lost 4 bases and the J gene lost 3 bases, with 7 bases spanning the gap. CDR1 and CDR2 (germline): MNHNS, SASEGT. CDR3 length equals 12 residues. CDR3 bases: TGTGCCAGCAGTGCGCTAGTCTACGAGCAGTACTTC. This sequence encodes CASSALVYEQYF.

This clonotype has only a few counts. This chain's CDR3 is CASSPWGTRNTGELFF. CDR3 bases: TGTGCCAGCAGCCCTTGGGGGACTAGGAACACCGGGGAGCTGTTTTTT. The rearrangement links TRBV11-2 to TRBJ2-2; 8 bases align to TRBD2. The germline V gene has CDR1 SGHAT and CDR2 FQNNGV. The CDR3 sequence is 16 residues long. V was pared by 5 bases and J by 1 base, with 6 bases of the junction left unmatched.

This clonotype was counted ten times or more. V is TRBV15 and J is TRBJ2-4, with D tentatively TRBD2 (5 bases). The V end was cut by 3 bases, the J end by 2 bases, with 17 bases between. Germline lookup yields CDR1 LNHNV and CDR2 YYDKDF (reference sequence). CDR3 length: 17 amino acids. CDR3: CATSREKRTGTKNIQYF. As DNA, the CDR3 is TGTGCCACCAGCAGGGAGAAGCGGACCGGAACCAAAAACATTCAGTACTTC.

This clonotype appeared many times. The V gene is TRBV5-1, the J gene TRBJ2-7, with D possibly TRBD1 on 5 matching bases. CDR3 length: 11 residues. Trimming cost V 1 base and J 6 bases, with 5 bases left between them. Germline V CDR1 and CDR2: SGHRS, YFSETQ. CDR3 protein: CASSLTGEQYF. Written as DNA, the CDR3 is TGCGCCAGCAGCTTGACAGGCGAGCAGTACTTC.

The CDR3 DNA is TGTGCCAGCATCCTCACCCTCAGTGGACATTTTCCCTACGAGCAGTACTTC. It translates to CASILTLSGHFPYEQYF. The rearrangement joins TRBV11-2 to TRBJ2-7; a weak D match, TRBD1 (5 bases). The CDR3 consists of 17 residues. Between the trimmed V and J ends, which lost 7 bases and 2 bases, there was a span of 24 bases. Germline CDR1 and CDR2: SGHAT and FQNNGV.

There are many counts of this clonotype. The chain is built from TRBV29-1 and TRBJ2-7; TRBD2 aligns across 10 bases. The CDR3 length is 15 residues. With 7 bases clipped from V and 0 bases from J, the junction kept 9 bases outside the gene matches. The germline gives CDR1 SQVTM, CDR2 ANQGSEA. CDR3 nucleotide sequence: TGCAGCGCGAGGGCAACTAGCGGGACCTCCTACGAGCAGTACTTC. Protein sequence: CSARATSGTSYEQYF.

This clonotype was recorded at least ten times. This chain links TRBV2 with TRBJ2-3, with D hard to call. Trimming removed 5 bases from V and 6 bases from J, with 12 bases in between. Germline lookup yields CDR1 SNHLY and CDR2 FYNNEI. The CDR3 runs 13 residues. CDR3 sequence reads: CASSRGLVDTQYF. In DNA form, the CDR3 reads TGTGCCAGCAGTCGAGGATTGGTGGATACGCAGTATTTT.

The chain uses TRBV12-3 or TRBV12-4 and TRBJ1-1; D is unclear. This CDR3 comprises 13 residues. The V end was cut by 5 bases, the J end by 1 base, with 8 bases between. CDR3 coding DNA: TGTGCCAGCAGTATTTTGAGGAACACTGAAGCTTTCTTT. It yields the protein CASSILRNTEAFF.

This clonotype was counted ten times or more. J is TRBJ2-5 and V is TRBV19, with TRBD2 identical over 7 bases. CDR1 LNHDA and CDR2 SQIVND come from the germline V gene (reference sequence). Trimming removed 8 bases from V and 3 bases from J; junction bases left unmatched: 18. The CDR3 is 17 amino acids. The CDR3 loop is CASPPGEMGLAEETQYF. The CDR3 region has the DNA TGTGCCAGTCCCCCCGGGGAGATGGGGCTAGCGGAAGAGACCCAGTACTTC.

This clonotype was counted many times. The DNA for the CDR3 is TGTGCCCTCCCCCAAGTCCAGGGAACGAAGACCCAGTACTTC. Translation: CALPQVQGTKTQYF. This chain connects TRBV19 to TRBJ2-5; D might be TRBD1 (5 bases). V was pared by 11 bases and J by 6 bases, with 22 bases between. The CDR3 totals 14 residues. Germline assignment: CDR1 LNHDA and CDR2 SQIVND (reference sequence).

The V and J genes are TRBV20-1 and TRBJ2-6; D is undetermined. Germline assignment: CDR1 DFQATT and CDR2 SNEGSKA (reference sequence). Trimming cost V 4 bases and J 0 bases, with 4 bases left between them. This CDR3 spans 13 amino acids. The CDR3 reads CSATSSGANVLTF. CDR3 DNA sequence: TGCAGTGCTACTTCCTCTGGGGCCAACGTCCTGACTTTC.

In its sample, this clonotype was seen many times. Written as DNA, the CDR3 is TGTGCCAGCAGTTACACCAGGGAGGCTGAAGCTTTCTTT. Its translation is CASSYTREAEAFF. The chain employs TRBV6-5 and TRBJ1-1, with a weak D call TRBD1 (5 bases). CDR3 length: 13 residues. The V gene's germline CDR1 is MNHEY and CDR2 SVGAGI. V shed 2 bases and J shed 6 bases, with 10 bases lying between them.

The chain is built from TRBV20-1 and TRBJ2-7; 9 nucleotides line up with TRBD1. The germline V gene has CDR1 DFQATT and CDR2 SNEGSKA (reference sequence). The CDR3 consists of 14 residues. V lost 4 bases, J lost 4 bases, and 8 bases stayed unmatched. The CDR3 nucleotides are TGCAGTGCTAAAGGGACAGGGTCCGTGTACGAGCAGTACTTC. Protein: CSAKGTGSVYEQYF.

This clonotype showed up many times. The rearrangement joins TRBV30 to TRBJ2-7, with a weak D call TRBD1 (6 bases). The V gene lost 3 bases and the J gene lost 2 bases, with 17 bases spanning the gap. Germline CDR1 reads GTSNPN; CDR2 reads SVGIG (reference sequence). The CDR3 consists of 15 residues. The CDR3 DNA reads as TGTGCCTGGAGCACCCTCGGGACAAATCCCTACGAGCAGTACTTC. Translated, it gives CAWSTLGTNPYEQYF.

The V gene is TRBV2, the J gene TRBJ2-5; 8 bases align to TRBD1. CDR1 is SNHLY and CDR2 is FYNNEI in the germline V gene. This CDR3 has 14 amino acids. The junction had 8 bases not matched to a gene; V was cut back by 6 bases and J by 5 bases. The CDR3 spells CASRAGQEGETQYF. As DNA, the CDR3 is TGTGCCAGCAGGGCGGGACAGGAGGGCGAGACCCAGTACTTC.

Only a few counts were recorded for this clonotype. This chain joins TRBV24-1 and TRBJ1-1, with a possible D match to TRBD1 (6 bases). V lost 5 bases, J lost 1 base, and 16 bases lay in between. The CDR3 has 16 residues. Germline V gene lookup returns CDR1 KGHDR and CDR2 SFDVKD. The CDR3, as DNA: TGTGCCACCAGTGCCCGGGACAAAACCAAGAACACTGAAGCTTTCTTT. Translation: CATSARDKTKNTEAFF.

This clonotype was recorded many times. This chain links TRBV11-3 with TRBJ2-7, with D uncertain. This CDR3 contains 14 residues. Trimming pared 3 bases from V and 4 bases from J, leaving 13 bases between. Per the germline V gene, CDR1 is SGHNT and CDR2 is YENEEA. DNA for the CDR3: TGTGCCAGCAGCTTTTATGGATATATGTACGAGCAGTACTTC. This sequence encodes CASSFYGYMYEQYF.

This clonotype was observed once. V and J are TRBV19 and TRBJ1-1; D is unclear. This CDR3 region has 13 residues. Germline values: CDR1 LNHDA, CDR2 SQIVND (reference sequence). Trimming cost V 5 bases and J 1 base, with 8 bases left between them. The CDR3 loop is CASSPPWNTEAFF. CDR3 nucleotides: TGTGCCAGTAGTCCCCCATGGAACACTGAAGCTTTCTTT.

This clonotype was detected many times. This rearrangement joins TRBV4-1 to TRBJ1-1, with D perhaps matching TRBD1 (5 bases). Trimming cost V 1 base and J 4 bases, with 13 bases left between them. CDR3 length: 15 residues. Germline CDR1 is MGHRA and CDR2 is YSYEKL. The CDR3 spells CASSQGEGGVTEAFF. The CDR3 bases are TGCGCCAGCAGCCAAGGGGAGGGAGGGGTCACTGAAGCTTTCTTT.

This clonotype was seen at least ten times. The genes are TRBV14 and TRBJ1-1; D unclear. This CDR3 has 13 amino acids. Trimming stripped 4 bases from V and 3 bases from J, with 9 bases between. Germline CDR1 reads SGHDN; CDR2 reads FVKESK. Here the CDR3 reads CASSRALYTEAFF. The DNA of the CDR3 is TGTGCCAGCAGCCGCGCATTGTACACTGAAGCTTTCTTT.

This clonotype was observed a few times. This may be a read error: a much more frequent sequence differs by one nucleotide. This chain uses TRBV9 with TRBJ1-3; D perhaps matches TRBD1 (5 bases). Germline lookup yields CDR1 SGDLS and CDR2 YYNGEE. V was cut by 2 bases and J by 4 bases, with 10 bases left in between. The CDR3 spans 14 residues. The CDR3 region has the DNA TGTGCCAGCAGCGTCGAGGACACAGGAAACACCATATATTTT. Translating it yields CASSVEDTGNTIYF.

V and J are TRBV28 and TRBJ1-2; D might be TRBD1 (5 bases). The CDR3 has 15 residues. Trimming shortened V by 8 bases and J by 2 bases, and 18 bases separated the two germline ends. The germline CDR1 and CDR2 sequences are MDHEN and SYDVKM. This CDR3 reads CASSGGTVKNYGYTF. Here the CDR3 DNA reads TGTGCCAGCTCTGGGGGGACGGTCAAAAACTATGGCTACACCTTC.

This clonotype appeared many times. The gene calls are TRBV4-1 and TRBJ1-1, with D hard to call. This CDR3 has 14 residues. The germline gives CDR1 MGHRA, CDR2 YSYEKL. V was pared by 0 bases and J by 1 base, with 6 bases between. CDR3 coding DNA: TGCGCCAGCAGCCAAGACTGGCAGAACACTGAAGCTTTCTTT. Protein: CASSQDWQNTEAFF.

This clonotype is a singleton in its sample. This chain joins TRBV12-3 or TRBV12-4 and TRBJ1-2, with no clear D. Trimming stripped 6 bases from V and 5 bases from J, with 16 bases between. The CDR3 extends over 14 amino acids. The DNA for the CDR3 is TGTGCCAGCAGCCGGTTACTCGAAGAGTATGGCTACACCTTC. Its translation is CASSRLLEEYGYTF.

The chain's CDR3 is CASSLGTGVNTGELFF. The CDR3 DNA reads as TGTGCCAGCAGCTTAGGGACGGGAGTGAACACCGGGGAGCTGTTTTTT. The rearrangement joins TRBV11-2 to TRBJ2-2; tentative D call: TRBD2 (6 bases). Germline CDR1 and CDR2: SGHAT and FQNNGV. V lost 1 base to trimming and J lost 1 base, with 10 bases between them. This CDR3 spans 16 amino acids.